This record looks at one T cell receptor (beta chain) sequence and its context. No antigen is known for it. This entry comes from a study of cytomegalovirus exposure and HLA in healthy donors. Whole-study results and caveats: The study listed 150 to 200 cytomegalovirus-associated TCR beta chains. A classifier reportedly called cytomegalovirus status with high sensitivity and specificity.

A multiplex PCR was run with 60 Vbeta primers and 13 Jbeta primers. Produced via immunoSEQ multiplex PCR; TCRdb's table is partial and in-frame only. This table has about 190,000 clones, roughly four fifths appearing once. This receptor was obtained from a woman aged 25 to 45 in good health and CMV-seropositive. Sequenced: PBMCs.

The CDR3: CASSQETSGRGETQYF. Written as DNA, the CDR3 is TGCGCCAGCAGCCAAGAAACTAGCGGGAGGGGTGAGACCCAGTACTTC. The chain has TRBV4-1 and TRBJ2-5; 13 bases line up with TRBD2. The CDR3 extends over 16 amino acids. J was trimmed by 5 bases and V by 0 bases; bases with no gene match: 3. Germline V gives CDR1 MGHRA, CDR2 YSYEKL.